The clone carrying this T cell receptor beta chain occurred a few times. Specified treatment: randomized to nivolumab then ipilimumab (arm A) or the reverse (arm B). Data came from immunoSEQ multiplex PCR; TCRdb stores just in-frame clones and leaves some out. The sample consists of roughly 16,000 clones, approximately 80% of them appearing once. This entry is derived from a study of sequential checkpoint blockade in melanoma. This receptor was obtained from a human donor with melanoma. The sequenced sample was CD8+ T cells sorted from blood (inferred from file names), obtained from a patient given nivolumab and ipilimumab in sequence.

Here the CDR3 reads CASSTGQGGRNTEAFF. In nucleotides, the CDR3 is TGTGCCAGCAGCACTGGACAGGGAGGAAGGAACACTGAAGCTTTCTTT. J is TRBJ1-1 and V is TRBV7-2; TRBD1 matches 8 bases. This CDR3 comprises 16 residues. CDR1 SGHTA and CDR2 FQGNSA come from the germline V gene. Trimming took 5 bases from V and 1 from J; bases not matched to a gene: 9.